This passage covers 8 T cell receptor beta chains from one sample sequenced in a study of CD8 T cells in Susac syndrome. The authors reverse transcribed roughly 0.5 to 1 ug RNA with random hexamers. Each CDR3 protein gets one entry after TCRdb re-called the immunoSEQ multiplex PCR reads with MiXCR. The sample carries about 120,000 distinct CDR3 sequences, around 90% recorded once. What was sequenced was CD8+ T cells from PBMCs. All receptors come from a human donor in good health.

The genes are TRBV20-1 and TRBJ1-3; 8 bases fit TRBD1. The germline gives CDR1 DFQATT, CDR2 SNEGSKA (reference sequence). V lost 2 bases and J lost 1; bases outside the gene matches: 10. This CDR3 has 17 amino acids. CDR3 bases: TGCAGTGCTAGACGTCCCCCCCAGGGGGCTTCTGGAAACACCATATATTTT. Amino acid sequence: CSARRPPQGASGNTIYF.

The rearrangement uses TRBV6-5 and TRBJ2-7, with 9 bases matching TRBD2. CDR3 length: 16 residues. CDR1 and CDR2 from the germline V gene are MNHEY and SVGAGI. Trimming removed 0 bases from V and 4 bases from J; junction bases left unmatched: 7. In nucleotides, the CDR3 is TGTGCCAGCAGTTACTCGTACCTAGCGGGGAATTACGAGCAGTACTTC. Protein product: CASSYSYLAGNYEQYF.

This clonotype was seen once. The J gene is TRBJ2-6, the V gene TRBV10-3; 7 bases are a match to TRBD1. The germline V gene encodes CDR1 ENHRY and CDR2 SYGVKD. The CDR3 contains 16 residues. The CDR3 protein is CAVGTAAASGANVLTF. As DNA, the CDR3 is TGTGCAGTGGGGACAGCCGCAGCAAGCGGGGCCAACGTCCTGACTTTC.

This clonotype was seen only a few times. CDR3 bases: TGTGCCAGCAGCTTAGGGGACAGGGGGCCCTACGAGCAGTACTTC. Its protein is CASSLGDRGPYEQYF. V usage is TRBV7-6 and J usage is TRBJ2-7, with 12 positions matching TRBD1. Losses at the gene ends were 1 base for V and 2 bases for J; bases not matched to a gene: 0. Germline-derived CDR1 and CDR2 are SGHVS and FNYEAQ. The CDR3 runs to 15 residues.

CDR3 loop: CASSPDSSSYEQYF. Here the CDR3 DNA reads TGTGCCAGCAGCCCGGACAGTAGCTCCTACGAGCAGTACTTC. V is TRBV7-9 and J is TRBJ2-7; TRBD1 might be the D (6 bases). This CDR3 contains 14 residues. Germline V gene lookup returns CDR1 SEHNR and CDR2 FQNEAQ (reference sequence). The V end was cut by 5 bases, the J end by 0 bases, with 11 bases between.

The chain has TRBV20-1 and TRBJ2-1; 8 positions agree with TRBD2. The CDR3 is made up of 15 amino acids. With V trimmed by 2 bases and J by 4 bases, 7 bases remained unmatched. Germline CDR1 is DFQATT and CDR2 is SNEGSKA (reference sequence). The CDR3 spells CSARSLAGSYNEQFF. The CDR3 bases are TGCAGTGCTAGATCTCTAGCGGGTTCGTACAATGAGCAGTTCTTC.

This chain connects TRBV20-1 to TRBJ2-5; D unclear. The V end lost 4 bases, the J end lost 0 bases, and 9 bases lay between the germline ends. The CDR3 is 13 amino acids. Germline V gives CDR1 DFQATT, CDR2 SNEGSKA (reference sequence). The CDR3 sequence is CSAISQNQETQYF. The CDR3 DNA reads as TGCAGTGCTATTTCCCAGAACCAAGAGACCCAGTACTTC.

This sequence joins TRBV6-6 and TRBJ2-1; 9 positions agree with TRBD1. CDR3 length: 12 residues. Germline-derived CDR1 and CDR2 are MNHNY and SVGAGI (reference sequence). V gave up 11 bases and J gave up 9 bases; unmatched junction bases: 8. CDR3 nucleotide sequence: TGTGCCGGGGGACAGGGTCTCGGTGAGCAGTTCTTC. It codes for CAGGQGLGEQFF.